These 2 T cell receptor beta chains were all obtained from the same sample, sequenced in a study of T-cell memory formation after mild COVID-19. TCRdb passed the 5' RACE reads through MiXCR, listing each CDR3 protein once. The sample lists about 390,000 distinct CDR3 sequences, 16% occurring once. Sequences were obtained from PBMCs or a T cell subset sorted from them (not recorded which). The source of these receptors is a man younger than 35 who had mild COVID-19 (a few samples of this study predate the infection). Cell type and time point are not known.

The chain carries TRBV4-1 and TRBJ1-2; tentatively, D is TRBD1 (6 bases). Trimming stripped 4 bases from V and 3 bases from J, with 9 bases between. Germline CDR1 MGHRA, CDR2 YSYEKL. The CDR3 is 13 amino acids. CDR3 bases: TGCGCCAGCAGCCCCGGGACATACTATGGCTACACCTTC. Encoded protein: CASSPGTYYGYTF.

The J gene is TRBJ1-2, the V gene TRBV20-1; D possibly corresponds to TRBD1 (5 bases). The CDR3 runs to 13 residues. V shed 6 bases and J shed 6 bases, with 17 bases lying between them. Germline CDR1 and CDR2: DFQATT and SNEGSKA (reference sequence). This chain's CDR3 is CSATGAFSDGYTF. The DNA for the CDR3 is TGCAGTGCAACCGGGGCCTTTTCCGATGGCTACACCTTC.